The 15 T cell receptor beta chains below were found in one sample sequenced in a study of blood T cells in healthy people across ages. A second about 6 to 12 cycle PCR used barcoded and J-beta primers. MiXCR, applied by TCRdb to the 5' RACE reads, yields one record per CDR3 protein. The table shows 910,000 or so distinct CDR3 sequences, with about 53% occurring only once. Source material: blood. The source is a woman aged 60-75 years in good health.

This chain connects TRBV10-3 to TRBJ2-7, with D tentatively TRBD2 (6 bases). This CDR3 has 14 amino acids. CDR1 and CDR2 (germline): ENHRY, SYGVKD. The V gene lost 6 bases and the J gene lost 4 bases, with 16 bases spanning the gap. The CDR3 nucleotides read TGTGCCATCAGCGATCCGGGACTTATATACGAGCAGTACTTC. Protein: CAISDPGLIYEQYF.

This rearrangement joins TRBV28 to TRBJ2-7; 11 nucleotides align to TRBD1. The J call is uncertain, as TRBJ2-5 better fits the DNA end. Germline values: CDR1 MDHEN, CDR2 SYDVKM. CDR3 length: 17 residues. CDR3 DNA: TGTGCCAGCAGTTTGAGGACAGGGGGCTTATTCCGGGAGACCCAGTACTTC. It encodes CASSLRTGGLFRETQYF.

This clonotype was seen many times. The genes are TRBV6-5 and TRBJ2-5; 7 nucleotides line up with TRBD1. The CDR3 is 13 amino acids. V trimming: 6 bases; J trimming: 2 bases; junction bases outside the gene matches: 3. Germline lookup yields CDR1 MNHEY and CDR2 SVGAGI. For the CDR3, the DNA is TGTGCCAGCAGGCGACAGGGACAAGAGACCCAGTACTTC. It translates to CASRRQGQETQYF.

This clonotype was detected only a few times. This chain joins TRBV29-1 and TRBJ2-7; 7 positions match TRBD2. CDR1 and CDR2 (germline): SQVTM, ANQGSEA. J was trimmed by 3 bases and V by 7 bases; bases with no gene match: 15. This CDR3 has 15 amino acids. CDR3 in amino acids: CSARRAGAQDYEQYF. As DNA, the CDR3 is TGCAGCGCCCGTAGGGCGGGAGCCCAAGACTACGAGCAGTACTTC.

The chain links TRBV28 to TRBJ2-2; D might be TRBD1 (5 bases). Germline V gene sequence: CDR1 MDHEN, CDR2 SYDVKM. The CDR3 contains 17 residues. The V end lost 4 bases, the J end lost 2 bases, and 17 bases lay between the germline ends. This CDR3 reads CASSSAYRPSNTGELFF. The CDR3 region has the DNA TGTGCCAGCAGTTCTGCCTACAGGCCGAGTAACACCGGGGAGCTGTTTTTT.

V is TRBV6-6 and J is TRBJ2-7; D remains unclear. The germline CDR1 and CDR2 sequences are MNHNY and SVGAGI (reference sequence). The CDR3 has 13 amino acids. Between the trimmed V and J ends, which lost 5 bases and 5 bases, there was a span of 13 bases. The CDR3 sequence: CASSRIEIDEQYF. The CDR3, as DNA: TGTGCCAGCAGTAGAATAGAGATCGACGAGCAGTACTTC.

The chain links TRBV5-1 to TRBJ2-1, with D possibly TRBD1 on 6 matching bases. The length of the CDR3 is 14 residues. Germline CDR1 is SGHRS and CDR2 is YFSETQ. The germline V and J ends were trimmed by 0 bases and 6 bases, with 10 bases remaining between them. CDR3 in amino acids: CASSLGQVGNEQFF. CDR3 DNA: TGCGCCAGCAGCTTGGGACAGGTCGGCAATGAGCAGTTCTTC.

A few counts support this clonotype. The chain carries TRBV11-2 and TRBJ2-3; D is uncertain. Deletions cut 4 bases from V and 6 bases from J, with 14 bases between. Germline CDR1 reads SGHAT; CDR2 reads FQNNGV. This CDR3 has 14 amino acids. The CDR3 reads CASSSFGPGDTQYF. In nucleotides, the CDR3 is TGTGCCAGCAGCTCGTTTGGGCCTGGGGATACGCAGTATTTT.

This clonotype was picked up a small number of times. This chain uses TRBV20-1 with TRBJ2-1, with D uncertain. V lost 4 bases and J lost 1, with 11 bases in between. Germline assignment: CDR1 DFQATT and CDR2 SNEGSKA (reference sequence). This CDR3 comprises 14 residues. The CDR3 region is CSATSLISYNEQFF. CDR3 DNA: TGCAGTGCTACCAGTCTGATTTCCTACAATGAGCAGTTCTTC.

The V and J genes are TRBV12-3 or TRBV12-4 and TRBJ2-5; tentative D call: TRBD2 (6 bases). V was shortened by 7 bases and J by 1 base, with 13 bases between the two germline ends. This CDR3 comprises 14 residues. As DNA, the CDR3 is TGTGCCAGCACTTTCGGGACTCGCCAAGAGACCCAGTACTTC. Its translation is CASTFGTRQETQYF.

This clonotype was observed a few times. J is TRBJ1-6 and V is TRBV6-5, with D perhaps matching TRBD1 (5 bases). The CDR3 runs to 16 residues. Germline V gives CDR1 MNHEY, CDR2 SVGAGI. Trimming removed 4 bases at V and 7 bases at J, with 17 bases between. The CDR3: CASSWWDSGGNSPLHF. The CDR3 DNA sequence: TGTGCCAGCAGTTGGTGGGACTCGGGGGGAAATTCACCCCTCCACTTT.

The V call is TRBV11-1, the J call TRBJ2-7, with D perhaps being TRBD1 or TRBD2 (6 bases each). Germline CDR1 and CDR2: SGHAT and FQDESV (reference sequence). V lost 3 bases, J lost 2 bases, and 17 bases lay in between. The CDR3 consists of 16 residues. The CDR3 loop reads CASSFGASGGTYEQYF. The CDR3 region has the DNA TGTGCCAGCAGCTTTGGGGCTTCCGGGGGCACCTACGAGCAGTACTTC.

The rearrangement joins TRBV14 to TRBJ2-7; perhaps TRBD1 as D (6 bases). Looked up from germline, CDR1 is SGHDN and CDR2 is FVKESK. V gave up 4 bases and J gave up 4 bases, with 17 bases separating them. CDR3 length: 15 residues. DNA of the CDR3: TGTGCCAGCAGCCTTCAACAGGGAGTGGGTTACGAGCAGTACTTC. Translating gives CASSLQQGVGYEQYF. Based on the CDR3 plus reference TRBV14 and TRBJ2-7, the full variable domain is EAGVTQFPSHSVIEKGQTVTLRCDPISGHDNLYWYRRVMGKEIKFLLHFVKESKQDESGMPNNRFLAERTGGTYSTLKVQPAELEDSGVYFCASSLQQGVGYEQYFGPGTRLTVT.

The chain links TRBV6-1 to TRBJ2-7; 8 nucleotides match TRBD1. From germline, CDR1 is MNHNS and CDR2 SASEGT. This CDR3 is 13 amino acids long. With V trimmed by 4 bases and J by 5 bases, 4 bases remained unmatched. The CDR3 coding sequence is TGTGCCAGCAGTGTGACAGGGGCGGACGAGCAGTACTTC. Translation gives CASSVTGADEQYF.

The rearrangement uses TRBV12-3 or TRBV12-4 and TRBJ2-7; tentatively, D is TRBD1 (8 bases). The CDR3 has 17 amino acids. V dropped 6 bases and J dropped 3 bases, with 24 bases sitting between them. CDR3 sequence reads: CASSTDRAGGRNYEQYF. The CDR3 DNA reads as TGTGCCAGCAGCACGGACAGGGCGGGCGGGAGAAACTACGAGCAGTACTTC.